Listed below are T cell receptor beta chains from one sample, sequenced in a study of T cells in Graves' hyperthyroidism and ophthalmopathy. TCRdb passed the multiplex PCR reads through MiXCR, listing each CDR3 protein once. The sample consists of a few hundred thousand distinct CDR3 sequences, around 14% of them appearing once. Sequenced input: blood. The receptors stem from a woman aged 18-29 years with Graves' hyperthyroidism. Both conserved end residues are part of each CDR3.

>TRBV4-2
CASSLGWGQETQYF
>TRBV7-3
CASSQIGGNTGELFF
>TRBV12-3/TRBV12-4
CASSLMGVSKQYF
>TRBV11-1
CASSLREPRPGNTIYF
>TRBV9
CASSGGIDSNQPQHF
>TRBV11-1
CASSFGQDNEKLFF
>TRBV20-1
CSARILGGDEKLFF
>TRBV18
CASSGGTDLDEQYF
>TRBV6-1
CASEDGLHYGEQFF
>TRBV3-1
CASSQAETGVTDTQYF
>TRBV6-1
CASTQQGRQPQHF
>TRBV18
CASSQLYNEQFF
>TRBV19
CASRGAGQGRQETQYF
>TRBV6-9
CASTPGPGIRYNEQFF
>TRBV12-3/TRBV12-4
CASSPQGTSYEQYF
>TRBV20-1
CSASPDRTQYF
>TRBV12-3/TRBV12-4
CASSSRQGRNTEAFF
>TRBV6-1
CASRSGQASSYEQYF
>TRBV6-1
CASSSGTHNSPLHF
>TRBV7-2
CVSSLALYNEQFF
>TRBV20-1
CSARAPGTGWTEAFF
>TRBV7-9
CASSYTGTKANYGYTF
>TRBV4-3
CASSQAPGRGGETQYF
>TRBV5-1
CASSSENTGELFF
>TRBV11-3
CASSLLGSSDTQYF
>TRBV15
CATSREDQGQETQYF
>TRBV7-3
CASSLTGPGQRTLSTDTQYF
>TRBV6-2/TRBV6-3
CASRMTGLEKLFF
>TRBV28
CASRFSGRGGTDTQYF
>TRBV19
CASSSTVNTEALF
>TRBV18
CASSRGEDTEAFF
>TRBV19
CASTNSYRTPESLAKNIQYF
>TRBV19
CASSIGSGQGQQYF
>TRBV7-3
CASSSTGSNEQFF